Listed here are 14 T cell receptor beta chains from one sample, sequenced in a study of blood T cell repertoires in COVID-19. The protocol was immunoSEQ multiplex PCR, while the TCRdb copy is restricted to in-frame clones and leaves out a portion. The data show approximately 250,000 clones, around 84% seen once. The sequenced material came from peripheral blood. The receptors come from an older woman with COVID-19, enrolled during active disease.

The chain couples TRBV2 to TRBJ2-3, with D possibly matching TRBD2 (6 bases). V was clipped by 10 bases and J by 2 bases, with 19 bases between them. The CDR3 is 15 residues long. Germline-derived CDR1 and CDR2 are SNHLY and FYNNEI. DNA of the CDR3: TGTGCCACCATCAGTTCGGGAGTCCCCACAGATACGCAGTATTTT. As protein: CATISSGVPTDTQYF.

V and J are TRBV19 and TRBJ1-4, with D perhaps matching TRBD1 (5 bases). CDR1 and CDR2 from the germline V gene are LNHDA and SQIVND (reference sequence). The CDR3 length is 16 residues. V was cut by 6 bases and J by 4 bases, with 18 bases left in between. The CDR3 spells CASRNDRGRVNEKLFF. As DNA, the CDR3 is TGTGCCAGTAGGAACGATAGGGGCAGAGTTAATGAAAAACTGTTTTTT.

This chain joins TRBV3-1 (or the pseudogene TRBV3-2) and TRBJ2-3, with D possibly matching TRBD2 (6 bases). Trimming took off 1 base at V and 0 bases at J, with 17 bases between the two ends. The CDR3 length is 18 residues. Germline V gene data show CDR1 as LGHDT and CDR2 as YNNKEL (reference sequence). Here the CDR3 reads CASSQVFSGAISTDTQYF. In nucleotides, the CDR3 is TGTGCCAGCAGCCAAGTATTTAGCGGAGCAATTAGCACAGATACGCAGTATTTT.

The CDR3 is CASSPFSGRGNEQFF. CDR3 coding DNA: TGTGCCAGCAGCCCCTTTAGCGGGAGGGGCAATGAGCAGTTCTTC. J is TRBJ2-1 and V is TRBV7-9, with TRBD2 matching over 11 bases. The CDR3 has 15 residues. Germline CDR1 is SEHNR and CDR2 is FQNEAQ (reference sequence). J was trimmed by 6 bases and V by 5 bases; bases with no gene match: 6. The full variable domain, completed using reference TRBV7-9 and TRBJ2-1, is DTGVSQNPRHKITKRGQNVTFRCDPISEHNRLYWYRQTLGQGPEFLTYFQNEAQLEKSRLLSDRFSAERPKGSFSTLEIQRTEQGDSAMYLCASSPFSGRGNEQFFGPGTRLTVL.

The rearrangement joins TRBV6-5 to TRBJ2-7; 7 bases line up with TRBD2. Germline V gene data show CDR1 as MNHEY and CDR2 as SVGAGI. CDR3 length equals 14 residues. V was clipped by 6 bases and J by 4 bases; unmatched bases: 9. CDR3 amino acids: CASSRSSGRYEQYF. DNA of the CDR3: TGTGCCAGCAGCCGTTCTAGCGGACGTTACGAGCAGTACTTC.

The chain couples TRBV28 to TRBJ1-2, with D unclear. This CDR3 comprises 11 residues. Germline values: CDR1 MDHEN, CDR2 SYDVKM. With 9 bases removed from V and 6 bases from J, the gap between germline ends came to 11 bases. The CDR3: CASTGINGYTF. In DNA, the CDR3 is TGTGCCAGTACGGGTATTAATGGCTACACCTTC.

This chain uses TRBV30 with TRBJ2-3; TRBD2 matches 9 bases. This CDR3 has 15 residues. The germline V gene encodes CDR1 GTSNPN and CDR2 SVGIG (reference sequence). V shed 0 bases and J 3 bases; nucleotides not matched to a gene: 4. The CDR3 sequence: CAWSVAGGRTDTQYF. DNA of the CDR3: TGTGCCTGGAGTGTGGCGGGAGGGAGAACAGATACGCAGTATTTT. Based on the CDR3 plus reference TRBV30 and TRBJ2-3, the full variable domain is SQTIHQWPATLVQPVGSPLSLECTVEGTSNPNLYWYRQAAGRGLQLLFYSVGIGQISSEVPQNLSASRPQDRQFILSSKKLLLSDSGFYLCAWSVAGGRTDTQYFGPGTRLTVL.

The chain combines TRBV19 with TRBJ1-5; 11 bases are a match to TRBD1. The CDR3 covers 17 residues. After removal of 7 bases from V and 1 base from J, the junction contained 9 bases not matched to a gene. From germline, CDR1 is LNHDA and CDR2 SQIVND (reference sequence). CDR3 DNA sequence: TGTGCCAGTACCGGGACAGGGGGGGTAAACAGCAATCAGCCCCAGCATTTT. It specifies CASTGTGGVNSNQPQHF.

This chain joins TRBV9 and TRBJ2-2; maybe TRBD1 (6 bases). Per germline, CDR1 SGDLS and CDR2 YYNGEE. This CDR3 region has 15 residues. Trimming took off 1 base at V and 1 base at J, with 8 bases between the two ends. CDR3 bases: TGTGCCAGCAGCGTACGGACAGTGAACACCGGGGAGCTGTTTTTT. Its protein is CASSVRTVNTGELFF.

The gene calls are TRBV19 and TRBJ1-3; D is undetermined. Trimming took 5 bases from V and 0 from J, leaving 5 bases between them. CDR3 length: 13 residues. Germline lookup yields CDR1 LNHDA and CDR2 SQIVND (reference sequence). As DNA, the CDR3 is TGTGCCAGTAGTTGGGCCTCTGGAAACACCATATATTTT. It translates to CASSWASGNTIYF.

The chain uses TRBV10-3 and TRBJ2-5; 10 nucleotides match TRBD2. Trimming took 8 bases from V and 4 from J; bases not matched to a gene: 10. In germline, CDR1 is ENHRY, CDR2 SYGVKD. The CDR3 loop spans 15 amino acids. CDR3: CAIGEREGRSETQYF. CDR3 DNA: TGTGCCATCGGAGAGCGGGAGGGCCGATCAGAGACCCAGTACTTC.

CDR3 sequence: CASISRTGGNRETQYF. The CDR3 nucleotides are TGTGCCAGCATTTCCCGGACAGGGGGCAATCGAGAGACCCAGTACTTC. The chain carries TRBV7-9 and TRBJ2-5; 11 bases align to TRBD1. CDR1 and CDR2 from the germline V gene are SEHNR and FQNEAQ (reference sequence). The junction had 11 bases not matched to a gene; V was cut back by 7 bases and J by 4 bases. CDR3 size: 16 residues.

This rearrangement joins TRBV3-1 (or the pseudogene TRBV3-2) to TRBJ1-3, with 7 nucleotides matching TRBD1. The junction had 8 bases not matched to a gene; V was cut back by 1 base and J by 2 bases. Germline V gene data show CDR1 as LGHDT and CDR2 as YNNKEL (reference sequence). The CDR3 is 17 residues long. CDR3 in amino acids: CASSQVIQGPPGNTIYF. The CDR3 DNA sequence: TGTGCCAGCAGCCAAGTCATACAGGGGCCACCTGGAAACACCATATATTTT.

The chain joins TRBV7-2 to TRBJ2-5; TRBD1 agrees at 8 bases. The CDR3 is 15 residues long. After removal of 1 base from V and 2 bases from J, the junction contained 3 bases not matched to a gene. CDR1 is SGHTA and CDR2 is FQGNSA in the germline V gene. The CDR3 DNA follows: TGTGCCAGCAGCTTAGGGACAGGGAGGCAAGAGACCCAGTACTTC. Protein product: CASSLGTGRQETQYF.